A single sample gave rise to the 16 T cell receptor beta chains below, sequenced in a study of human T cells and chemical hapten exposure. Time point denoted: patch test 2, 6 weeks after DPC sensitization. Treatment given: therapeutic diphenylcyclopropenone sensitization with weekly scalp DPC. TCRdb passed the RACE reads through MiXCR, listing each CDR3 protein once. The repertoire holds about 69,000 distinct CDR3 sequences, approximately 10% seen once, with around 6.8% in the top ten. The sequences come from whole blood, collected in connection with sensitization to the hapten diphenylcyclopropenone (DPC). These receptors were taken from a woman aged 50 to 65 with alopecia areata. Some clones in this sample may be carry-over from other donors' samples.

This clonotype was picked up many times. The chain employs TRBV19 and TRBJ2-3; 7 bases are shared with TRBD2. J was trimmed by 0 bases and V by 5 bases; bases with no gene match: 8. The germline V gene encodes CDR1 LNHDA and CDR2 SQIVND (reference sequence). This CDR3 has 16 amino acids. CDR3 region: CASSLQAGPSTDTQYF. The CDR3, as DNA: TGTGCCAGTAGTCTTCAAGCGGGACCGAGCACAGATACGCAGTATTTT.

This clonotype was counted between two and nine times. The V gene is TRBV3-1, the J gene TRBJ1-2; maybe TRBD1 (6 bases). The CDR3 extends over 13 amino acids. Trimming removed 5 bases at V and 6 bases at J, with 13 bases between. CDR1 and CDR2 (germline): LGHDT, YNNKEL (reference sequence). The CDR3 loop is CASSEPGVDGYTF. The CDR3 nucleotides are TGTGCCAGCAGCGAACCAGGGGTGGATGGCTACACCTTC.

In this sample, this clonotype turned up many times. The rearrangement joins TRBV19 to TRBJ2-1; no clear D gene. CDR1 is LNHDA and CDR2 is SQIVND in the germline V gene (reference sequence). This CDR3 contains 15 residues. V lost 6 bases and J 0 bases, leaving 12 bases between the germline ends. This chain's CDR3 is CASRPDRSSYNEQFF. CDR3 in DNA: TGTGCCAGTAGGCCGGACCGGAGCTCCTACAATGAGCAGTTCTTC.

This clonotype has ten or more counts. V and J are TRBV6-2 or TRBV6-3 and TRBJ2-7; 12 bases map to TRBD2. V lost 6 bases and J lost 7; bases outside the gene matches: 10. The CDR3 consists of 15 residues. Germline V CDR1 and CDR2: MNHEY, SVGEGT. The CDR3 DNA is TGTGCCAGCAGAGGACGACTAGCGGGAGTAAGGGAGCAGTACTTC. This encodes CASRGRLAGVREQYF.

This clonotype was seen repeatedly, ten times or more. The chain joins TRBV18 to TRBJ2-3, with 14 bases identical to TRBD2. This CDR3 spans 16 amino acids. In germline, CDR1 is KGHSH, CDR2 LQKENI. V shed 5 bases and J 6 bases; nucleotides not matched to a gene: 7. The CDR3, as DNA: TGTGCCAGCTCAACACGACTAGCGGGAGGGCCGGATACGCAGTATTTT. Protein sequence: CASSTRLAGGPDTQYF.

This clonotype came up many times. The chain has TRBV12-3 or TRBV12-4 and TRBJ1-1; D is perhaps TRBD1 (5 bases). There are 16 residues in the CDR3. V was cut by 6 bases and J by 0 bases, with 17 bases left in between. The CDR3 reads CASSSGTTHMNTEAFF. The CDR3 DNA reads TGTGCCAGCAGCTCCGGGACTACCCACATGAACACTGAAGCTTTCTTT.

This clonotype was counted at least ten times. The chain carries TRBV29-1 and TRBJ2-1, with 13 bases that match TRBD2. The germline CDR1 and CDR2 sequences are SQVTM and ANQGSEA. The CDR3 loop spans 14 amino acids. V trimming: 5 bases; J trimming: 7 bases; junction bases outside the gene matches: 5. In nucleotides, the CDR3 is TGCAGCGTTAAGGGGACTAGCGGGAAAAATGAGCAGTTCTTC. The encoded protein is CSVKGTSGKNEQFF.

V and J are TRBV20-1 and TRBJ2-1; 11 nucleotides line up with TRBD2. This CDR3 is built from 14 residues. Germline V gene lookup returns CDR1 DFQATT and CDR2 SNEGSKA (reference sequence). With 6 bases clipped from V and 6 bases from J, the junction kept 7 bases outside the gene matches. The CDR3 reads CSAPTSGSLNEQFF. DNA of the CDR3: TGCAGTGCCCCTACTAGCGGGAGTCTCAATGAGCAGTTCTTC.

This clonotype was counted many times. The V call is TRBV7-9, the J call TRBJ2-1; D is perhaps TRBD1 or TRBD2 (5 bases each). Germline V gene data show CDR1 as SEHNR and CDR2 as FQNEAQ (reference sequence). CDR3 length: 15 amino acids. The V end was cut by 5 bases, the J end by 4 bases, with 15 bases between. The CDR3 loop reads CASSQGTTRYNEQFF. The CDR3 DNA is TGTGCCAGCAGCCAAGGGACCACAAGATACAATGAGCAGTTCTTC.

This clonotype was counted ten times or more. The chain links TRBV29-1 to TRBJ1-2, with D possibly being TRBD1 (6 bases). This CDR3 is 12 amino acids long. The ends were cut back, 3 bases at V and 8 bases at J, with 13 bases in the middle. CDR1 and CDR2 (germline): SQVTM, ANQGSEA. In DNA, the CDR3 is TGCAGCGTTGATATGTCAGGGGTCGGCTACACCTTC. Protein product: CSVDMSGVGYTF.

This clonotype has a count of ten or more. The chain uses TRBV5-1 and TRBJ2-3; 9 bases match TRBD2. The CDR3 extends over 16 amino acids. J lost 1 base, V lost 0 bases, and 3 bases had no gene match. Germline assignment: CDR1 SGHRS and CDR2 YFSETQ. DNA of the CDR3: TGCGCCAGCAGCTTGGTCCCTAGCGGGGGCACAGATACGCAGTATTTT. As protein: CASSLVPSGGTDTQYF.

This clonotype was recorded many times. This chain links TRBV20-1 with TRBJ2-2, with a tentative D call TRBD2 (6 bases). Trimming shortened V by 4 bases and J by 2 bases, and 8 bases separated the two germline ends. CDR1 is DFQATT, CDR2 SNEGSKA, per germline (reference sequence). CDR3 length equals 13 residues. Written as DNA, the CDR3 is TGCAGTGCTAAGGACTATAACACCGGGGAGCTGTTTTTT. Residues: CSAKDYNTGELFF.

V gene TRBV7-9 combines with J gene TRBJ1-6; 8 nucleotides agree with TRBD1. The CDR3 contains 14 residues. V lost 6 bases, J lost 9 bases, and 7 bases stayed unmatched. CDR1 and CDR2 from the germline V gene are SEHNR and FQNEAQ (reference sequence). This CDR3 is CASRSTGALSPLHF. For the CDR3, the DNA is TGTGCCAGCAGGTCGACAGGGGCTCTTTCACCCCTCCACTTT.

This clonotype came up many times. The rearrangement links TRBV27 to TRBJ2-3, with D maybe TRBD1 (5 bases). Trimming removed 5 bases at V and 8 bases at J, with 32 bases between. This CDR3 contains 19 residues. Germline-derived CDR1 and CDR2 are MNHEY and SMNVEV (reference sequence). CDR3 in DNA: TGTGCCAGCAGTCGATCCGCATTGCTGATGGGCTCTGGGGCCGGTACGCAGTATTTT. This gives the protein CASSRSALLMGSGAGTQYF.

This clonotype was observed many times. The rearrangement links TRBV2 to TRBJ2-1; a possible D gene is TRBD1 (5 bases). Trimming shortened V by 4 bases and J by 1 base, and 11 bases separated the two germline ends. This CDR3 spans 15 amino acids. The germline CDR1 and CDR2 sequences are SNHLY and FYNNEI. CDR3 sequence: CASSGGGLSYNEQFF. The CDR3 DNA reads as TGTGCCAGCAGTGGGGGCGGCCTATCCTACAATGAGCAGTTCTTC.

This clonotype has just a few counts. The rearrangement uses TRBV12-3 or TRBV12-4 and TRBJ2-3, with 8 positions matching TRBD2. CDR3 length: 15 amino acids. V lost 5 bases to trimming and J lost 2 bases; unmatched junction nucleotides: 6. The CDR3 loop is CASSIYSGDTDTQYF. For the CDR3, the DNA is TGTGCCAGCAGTATATATAGCGGGGACACAGATACGCAGTATTTT.